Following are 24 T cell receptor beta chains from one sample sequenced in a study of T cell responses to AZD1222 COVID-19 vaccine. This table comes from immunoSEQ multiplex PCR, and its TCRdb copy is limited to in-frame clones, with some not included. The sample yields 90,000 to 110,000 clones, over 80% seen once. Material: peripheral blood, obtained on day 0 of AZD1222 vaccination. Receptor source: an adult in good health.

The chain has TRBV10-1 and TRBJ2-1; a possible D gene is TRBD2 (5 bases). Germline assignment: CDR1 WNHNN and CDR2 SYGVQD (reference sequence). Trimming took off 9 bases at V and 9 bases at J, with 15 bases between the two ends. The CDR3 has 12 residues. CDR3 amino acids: CASRNLACEQFF. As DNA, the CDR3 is TGCGCCAGTAGAAATCTAGCTTGTGAGCAGTTCTTC.

The DNA for the CDR3 is TGTGCCAGCTACCCACAGGAAGCTCTCACTGAAGCTTTCTTT. Translating gives CASYPQEALTEAFF. The chain uses TRBV7-9 and TRBJ1-1; D may be TRBD1 (5 bases). The CDR3 loop spans 14 amino acids. Trimming stripped 8 bases from V and 4 bases from J, with 17 bases between. CDR1 and CDR2 (germline): SEHNR, FQNEAQ (reference sequence).

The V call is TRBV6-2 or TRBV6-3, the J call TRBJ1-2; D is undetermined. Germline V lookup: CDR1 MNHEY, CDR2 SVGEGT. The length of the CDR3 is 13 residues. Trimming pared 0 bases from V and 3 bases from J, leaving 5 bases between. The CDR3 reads CASSYSSYYGYTF. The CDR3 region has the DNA TGTGCCAGCAGTTACTCGTCTTACTATGGCTACACCTTC.

CDR3 coding DNA: TGTGCCAGCAGCTTATTTACCTTAGGGACAGGGACCAATCAGCCCCAGCATTTT. This translates into CASSLFTLGTGTNQPQHF. The rearrangement uses TRBV7-8 and TRBJ1-5, with TRBD1 matching over 9 bases. Germline V lookup: CDR1 SGHVS, CDR2 FQNEAQ. Trimming removed 2 bases from V and 3 bases from J; junction bases left unmatched: 11. The CDR3 spans 18 residues.

The DNA of the CDR3 is TGTGCCAGCAGTGAAGGGGGTTGGGGGAACACTGAAGCTTTCTTT. This encodes CASSEGGWGNTEAFF. The chain is built from TRBV2 and TRBJ1-1; D gene ambiguous. The CDR3 extends over 15 amino acids. Germline CDR1 and CDR2: SNHLY and FYNNEI. V was clipped by 1 base and J by 1 base, with 10 bases between them.

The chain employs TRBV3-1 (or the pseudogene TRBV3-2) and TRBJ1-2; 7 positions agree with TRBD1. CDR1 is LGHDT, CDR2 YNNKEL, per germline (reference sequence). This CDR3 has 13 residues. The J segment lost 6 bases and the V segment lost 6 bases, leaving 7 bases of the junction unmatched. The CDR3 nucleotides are TGTGCCAGCAGACAAAGACAGGGTGATGGCTACACCTTC. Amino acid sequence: CASRQRQGDGYTF.

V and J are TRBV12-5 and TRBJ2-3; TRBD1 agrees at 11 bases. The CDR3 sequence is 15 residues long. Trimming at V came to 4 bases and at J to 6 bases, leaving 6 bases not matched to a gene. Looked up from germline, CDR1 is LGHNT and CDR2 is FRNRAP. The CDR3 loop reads CASGSPGQGVDTQYF. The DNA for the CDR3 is TGTGCTAGTGGTTCTCCGGGACAGGGGGTGGATACGCAGTATTTT.

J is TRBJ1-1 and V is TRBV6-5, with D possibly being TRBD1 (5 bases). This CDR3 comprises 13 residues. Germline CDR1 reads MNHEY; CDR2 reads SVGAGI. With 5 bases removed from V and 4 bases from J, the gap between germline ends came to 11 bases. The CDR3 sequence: CASSRAGTTEAFF. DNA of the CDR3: TGTGCCAGCAGTCGGGCAGGGACCACTGAAGCTTTCTTT.

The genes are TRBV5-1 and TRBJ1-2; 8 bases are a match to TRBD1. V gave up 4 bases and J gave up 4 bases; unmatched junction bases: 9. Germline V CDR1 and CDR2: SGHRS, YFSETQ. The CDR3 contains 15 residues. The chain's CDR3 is CASSPLTGVSYGYTF. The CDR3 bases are TGCGCCAGCAGCCCCCTGACAGGGGTGAGCTATGGCTACACCTTC.

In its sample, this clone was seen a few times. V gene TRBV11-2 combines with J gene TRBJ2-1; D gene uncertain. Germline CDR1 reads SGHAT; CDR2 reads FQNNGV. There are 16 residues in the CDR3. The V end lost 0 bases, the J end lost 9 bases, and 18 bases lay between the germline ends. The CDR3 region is CASSLDPTGVWFEQFF. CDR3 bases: TGTGCCAGCAGCTTAGATCCGACCGGTGTATGGTTTGAGCAGTTCTTC.

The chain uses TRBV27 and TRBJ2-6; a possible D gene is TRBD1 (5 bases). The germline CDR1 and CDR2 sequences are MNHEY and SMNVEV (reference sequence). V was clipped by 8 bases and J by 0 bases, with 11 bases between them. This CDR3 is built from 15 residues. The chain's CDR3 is CASGSGNSGANVLTF. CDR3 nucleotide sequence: TGTGCCAGCGGTTCAGGGAACTCTGGGGCCAACGTCCTGACTTTC.

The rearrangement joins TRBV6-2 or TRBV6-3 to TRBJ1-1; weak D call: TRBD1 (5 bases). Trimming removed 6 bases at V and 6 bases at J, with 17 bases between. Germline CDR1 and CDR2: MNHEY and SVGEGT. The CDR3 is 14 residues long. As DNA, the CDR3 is TGTGCCAGCAGCCACGTCCAGGGACCCGCTGAAGCTTTCTTT. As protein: CASSHVQGPAEAFF.

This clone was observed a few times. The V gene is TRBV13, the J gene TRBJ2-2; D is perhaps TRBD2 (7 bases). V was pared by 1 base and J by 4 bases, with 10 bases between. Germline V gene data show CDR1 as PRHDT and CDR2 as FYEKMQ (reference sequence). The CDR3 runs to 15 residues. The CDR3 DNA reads TGTGCCAGCAGCTTAGCGGGGGGCCGCACCGGGGAGCTGTTTTTT. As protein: CASSLAGGRTGELFF.

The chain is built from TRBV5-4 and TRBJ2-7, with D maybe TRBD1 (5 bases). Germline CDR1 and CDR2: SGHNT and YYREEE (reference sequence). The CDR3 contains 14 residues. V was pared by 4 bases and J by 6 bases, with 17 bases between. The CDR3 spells CASSRWGRQGEQYF. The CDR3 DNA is TGTGCCAGCAGCCGGTGGGGCAGGCAGGGCGAGCAGTACTTC.

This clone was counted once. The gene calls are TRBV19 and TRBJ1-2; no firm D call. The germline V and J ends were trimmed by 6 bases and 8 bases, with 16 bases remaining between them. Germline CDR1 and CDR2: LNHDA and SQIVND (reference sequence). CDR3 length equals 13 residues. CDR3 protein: CASSQTASGGYTF. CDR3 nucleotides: TGTGCCAGTAGCCAGACTGCCTCGGGAGGCTACACCTTC. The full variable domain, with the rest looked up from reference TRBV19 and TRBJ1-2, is DGGITQSPKYLFRKEGQNVTLSCEQNLNHDAMYWYRQDPGQGLRLIYYSQIVNDFQKGDIAEGYSVSREKKESFPLTVTSAQKNPTAFYLCASSQTASGGYTFGSGTRLTVV.

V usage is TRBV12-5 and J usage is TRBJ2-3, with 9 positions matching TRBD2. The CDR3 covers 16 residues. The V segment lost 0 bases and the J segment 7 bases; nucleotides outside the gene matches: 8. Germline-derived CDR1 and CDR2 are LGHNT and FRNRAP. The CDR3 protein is CASGLVLRLAGNTQYF. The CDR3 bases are TGTGCTAGTGGTTTGGTACTGCGGCTAGCGGGGAATACGCAGTATTTT.

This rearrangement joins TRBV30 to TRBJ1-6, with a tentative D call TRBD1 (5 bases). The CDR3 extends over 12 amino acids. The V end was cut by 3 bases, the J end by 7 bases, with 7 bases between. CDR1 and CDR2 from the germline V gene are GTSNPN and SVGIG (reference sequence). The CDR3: CAWRGGNSPLHF. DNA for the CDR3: TGTGCCTGGAGGGGGGGGAATTCACCCCTCCACTTT.

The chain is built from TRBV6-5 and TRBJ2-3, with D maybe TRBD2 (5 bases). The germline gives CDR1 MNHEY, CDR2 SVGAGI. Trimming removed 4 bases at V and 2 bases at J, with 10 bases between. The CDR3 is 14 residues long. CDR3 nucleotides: TGTGCCAGCAGTTTGAGCGGACTCACAGATACGCAGTATTTT. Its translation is CASSLSGLTDTQYF.

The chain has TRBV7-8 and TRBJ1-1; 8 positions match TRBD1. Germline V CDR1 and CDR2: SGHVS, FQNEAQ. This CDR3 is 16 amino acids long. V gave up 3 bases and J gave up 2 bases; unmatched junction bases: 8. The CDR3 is CASSLTWTGRNTEAFF. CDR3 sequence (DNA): TGTGCCAGCAGCTTGACCTGGACAGGGAGAAACACTGAAGCTTTCTTT.

The CDR3 loop is CASSQDWTGAYEQYF. CDR3 sequence (DNA): TGTGCCAGCAGCCAAGATTGGACAGGAGCCTACGAGCAGTACTTC. The J gene is TRBJ2-7, the V gene TRBV3-1 (or the pseudogene TRBV3-2); TRBD1 matches at 7 bases. There are 15 residues in the CDR3. Germline V gene data show CDR1 as LGHDT and CDR2 as YNNKEL (reference sequence). The junction had 4 bases not matched to a gene; V was cut back by 0 bases and J by 2 bases.

DNA of the CDR3: TGTGCCTGCGGACAGTACTTGGGCCGAGCGGGGGACGAGCAGTACTTC. Protein sequence: CACGQYLGRAGDEQYF. This chain connects TRBV30 to TRBJ2-7; 8 nucleotides match TRBD2. The V and J ends lost 6 bases and 5 bases, in that order; junction bases with no gene match: 18. Germline CDR1 GTSNPN, CDR2 SVGIG (reference sequence). The CDR3 sequence is 16 residues long.

CDR3 loop: CASHGVGKNIQYF. The CDR3 nucleotides read TGTGCCAGCCACGGGGTTGGCAAAAACATTCAGTACTTC. The chain combines TRBV7-9 with TRBJ2-4; possible D gene TRBD2, 5 bases. The V gene's germline CDR1 is SEHNR and CDR2 FQNEAQ (reference sequence). CDR3 length equals 13 residues. V lost 8 bases and J 3 bases, leaving 11 bases between the germline ends.

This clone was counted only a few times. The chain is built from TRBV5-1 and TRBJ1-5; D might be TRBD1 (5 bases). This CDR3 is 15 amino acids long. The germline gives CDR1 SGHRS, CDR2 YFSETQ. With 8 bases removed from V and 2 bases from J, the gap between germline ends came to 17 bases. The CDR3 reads CARGRGEKGNQPQHF. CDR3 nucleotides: TGCGCCAGGGGCCGGGGGGAAAAAGGCAATCAGCCCCAGCATTTT. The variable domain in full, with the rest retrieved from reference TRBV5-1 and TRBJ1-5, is KAGVTQTPRYLIKTRGQQVTLSCSPISGHRSVSWYQQTPGQGLQFLFEYFSETQRNKGNFPGRFSGRQFSNSRSEMNVSTLELGDSALYLCARGRGEKGNQPQHFGDGTRLSIL.

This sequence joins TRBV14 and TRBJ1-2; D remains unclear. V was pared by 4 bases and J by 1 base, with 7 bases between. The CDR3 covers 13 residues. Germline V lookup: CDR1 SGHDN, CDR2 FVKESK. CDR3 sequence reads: CASSRLFNYGYTF. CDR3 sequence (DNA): TGTGCCAGCAGCCGTCTCTTTAACTATGGCTACACCTTC. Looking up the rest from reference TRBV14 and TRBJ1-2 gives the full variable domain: EAGVTQFPSHSVIEKGQTVTLRCDPISGHDNLYWYRRVMGKEIKFLLHFVKESKQDESGMPNNRFLAERTGGTYSTLKVQPAELEDSGVYFCASSRLFNYGYTFGSGTRLTVV.